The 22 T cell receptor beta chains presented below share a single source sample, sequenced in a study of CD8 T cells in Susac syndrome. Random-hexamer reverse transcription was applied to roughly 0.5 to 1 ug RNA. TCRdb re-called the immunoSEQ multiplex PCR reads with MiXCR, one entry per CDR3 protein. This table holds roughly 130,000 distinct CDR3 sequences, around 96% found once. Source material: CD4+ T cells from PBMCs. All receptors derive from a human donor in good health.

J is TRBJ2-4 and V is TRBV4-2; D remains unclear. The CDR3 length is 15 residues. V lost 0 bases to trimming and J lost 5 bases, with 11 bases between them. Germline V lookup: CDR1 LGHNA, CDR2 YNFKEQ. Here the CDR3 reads CASSQELLRENIQYF. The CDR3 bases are TGTGCCAGCAGCCAAGAATTGCTAAGAGAAAACATTCAGTACTTC.

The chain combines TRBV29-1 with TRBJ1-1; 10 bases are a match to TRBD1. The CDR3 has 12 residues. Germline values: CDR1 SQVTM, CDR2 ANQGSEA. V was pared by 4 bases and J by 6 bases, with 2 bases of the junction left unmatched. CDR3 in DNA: TGCAGCGTTGGACAGGGGGCGGCTGAAGCTTTCTTT. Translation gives CSVGQGAAEAFF.

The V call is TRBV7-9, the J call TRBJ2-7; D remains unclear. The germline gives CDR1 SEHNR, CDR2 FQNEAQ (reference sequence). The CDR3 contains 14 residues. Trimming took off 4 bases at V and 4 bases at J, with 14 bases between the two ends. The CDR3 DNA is TGTGCCAGCAGCTCGCGACCGTCCCCGTACGAGCAGTACTTC. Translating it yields CASSSRPSPYEQYF.

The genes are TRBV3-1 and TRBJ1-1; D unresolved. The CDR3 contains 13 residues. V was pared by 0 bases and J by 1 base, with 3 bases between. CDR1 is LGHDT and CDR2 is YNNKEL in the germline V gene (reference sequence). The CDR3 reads CASSQEPNTEAFF. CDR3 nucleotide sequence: TGTGCCAGCAGCCAAGAACCGAACACTGAAGCTTTCTTT.

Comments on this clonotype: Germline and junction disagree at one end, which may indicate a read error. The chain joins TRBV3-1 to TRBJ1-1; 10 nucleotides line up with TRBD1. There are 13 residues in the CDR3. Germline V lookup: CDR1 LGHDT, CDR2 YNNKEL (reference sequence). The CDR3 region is CASSQEGDRGAYF. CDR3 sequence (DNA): TGTGCCAGCAGCCAAGAAGGGGACAGGGGCGCATACTTT. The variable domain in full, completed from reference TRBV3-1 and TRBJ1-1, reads DTAVSQTPKYLVTQMGNDKSIKCEQNLGHDTMYWYKQDSKKFLKIMFSYNNKELIINETVPNRFSPKSPDKAHLNLHINSLELGDSAVYFCASSQEGDRGAYFGQGTRLTVV.

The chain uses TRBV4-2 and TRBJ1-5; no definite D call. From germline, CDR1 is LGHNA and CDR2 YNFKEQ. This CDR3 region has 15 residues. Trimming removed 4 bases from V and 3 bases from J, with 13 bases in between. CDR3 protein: CASSLSRQSNQPQHF. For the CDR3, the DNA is TGTGCCAGCAGCCTATCCCGACAATCCAATCAGCCCCAGCATTTT.

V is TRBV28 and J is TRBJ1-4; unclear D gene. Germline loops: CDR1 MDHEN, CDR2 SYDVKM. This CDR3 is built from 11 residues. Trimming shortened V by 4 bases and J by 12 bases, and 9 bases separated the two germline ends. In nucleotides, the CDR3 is TGTGCCAGCAGTTCCGGAGAAGAACTGTTTTTT. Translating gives CASSSGEELFF.

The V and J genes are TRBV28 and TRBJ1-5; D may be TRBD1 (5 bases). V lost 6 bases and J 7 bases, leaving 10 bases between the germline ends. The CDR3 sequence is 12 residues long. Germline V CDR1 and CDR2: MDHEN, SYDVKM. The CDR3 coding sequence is TGTGCCAGCAGGCAGGGTCCCCAGCCCCAGCATTTT. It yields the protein CASRQGPQPQHF.

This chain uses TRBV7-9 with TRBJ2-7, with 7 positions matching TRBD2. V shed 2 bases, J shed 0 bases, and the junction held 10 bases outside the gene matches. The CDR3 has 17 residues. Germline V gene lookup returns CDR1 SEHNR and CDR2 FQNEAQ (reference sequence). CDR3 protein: CASSLYGAGVSSYEQYF. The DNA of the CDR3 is TGTGCCAGCAGCTTATATGGGGCGGGGGTGAGCTCCTACGAGCAGTACTTC.

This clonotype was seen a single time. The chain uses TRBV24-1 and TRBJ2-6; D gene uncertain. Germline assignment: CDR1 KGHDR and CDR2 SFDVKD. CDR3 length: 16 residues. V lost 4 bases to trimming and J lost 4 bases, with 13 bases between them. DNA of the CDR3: TGTGCCACCAGTGAGCCCACAGCGACAGGGGCCAACGTCCTGACTTTC. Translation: CATSEPTATGANVLTF.

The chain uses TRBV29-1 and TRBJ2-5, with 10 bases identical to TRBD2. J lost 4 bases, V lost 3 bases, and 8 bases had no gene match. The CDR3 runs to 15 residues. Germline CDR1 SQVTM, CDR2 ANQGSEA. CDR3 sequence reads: CSVDGLAGVPETQYF. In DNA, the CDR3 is TGCAGCGTTGATGGCCTAGCGGGAGTTCCAGAGACCCAGTACTTC.

The CDR3 protein is CASVKRGGETQYF. The DNA of the CDR3 is TGTGCCAGCGTCAAAAGGGGGGGAGAGACCCAGTACTTC. V and J are TRBV5-8 and TRBJ2-5; D might be TRBD2 (7 bases). Trimming removed 7 bases from V and 4 bases from J, with 14 bases in between. This CDR3 region has 13 residues. Looked up from germline, CDR1 is SGHTS and CDR2 is YDEGEE.

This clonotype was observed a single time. The CDR3 here is CASSPIQTSSYEQYF. The CDR3 nucleotides are TGTGCCAGCAGCCCCATTCAGACTAGTTCATACGAGCAGTACTTC. This chain links TRBV7-9 with TRBJ2-7, with D possibly matching TRBD2 (6 bases). V lost 5 bases, J lost 4 bases, and 18 bases lay in between. From germline, CDR1 is SEHNR and CDR2 FQNEAQ (reference sequence). The CDR3 length is 15 residues.

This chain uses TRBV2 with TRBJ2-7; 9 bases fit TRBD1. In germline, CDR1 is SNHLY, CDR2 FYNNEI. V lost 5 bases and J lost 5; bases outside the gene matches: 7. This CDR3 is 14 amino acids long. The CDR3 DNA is TGTGCCAGCAGTAAACAGGGGGCGCGCCACGAGCAGTACTTC. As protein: CASSKQGARHEQYF.

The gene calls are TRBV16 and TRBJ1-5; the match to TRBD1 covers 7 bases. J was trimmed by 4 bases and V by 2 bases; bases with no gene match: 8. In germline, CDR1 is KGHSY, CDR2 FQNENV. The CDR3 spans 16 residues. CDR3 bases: TGTGCCAGCAGCCAAACCGGGACAGTAGCGAATCAGCCCCAGCATTTT. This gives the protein CASSQTGTVANQPQHF.

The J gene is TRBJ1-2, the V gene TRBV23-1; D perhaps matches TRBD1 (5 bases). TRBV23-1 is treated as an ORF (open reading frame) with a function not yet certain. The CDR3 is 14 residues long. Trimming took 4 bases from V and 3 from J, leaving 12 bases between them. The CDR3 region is CASSLAGPYYGYTF. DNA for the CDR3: TGCGCCAGCAGTCTCGCGGGACCCTACTATGGCTACACCTTC.

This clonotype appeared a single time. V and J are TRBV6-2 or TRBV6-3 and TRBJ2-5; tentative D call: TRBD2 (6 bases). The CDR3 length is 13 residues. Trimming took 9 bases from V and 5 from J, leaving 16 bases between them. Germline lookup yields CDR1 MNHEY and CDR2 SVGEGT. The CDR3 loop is CASTPSDRETQYF. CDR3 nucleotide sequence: TGTGCCAGTACCCCTAGCGACCGGGAGACCCAGTACTTC.

CDR3 loop: CATSRGVNTGELFF. The CDR3, as DNA: TGTGCCACCAGCAGAGGGGTGAACACCGGGGAGCTGTTTTTT. The chain uses TRBV15 and TRBJ2-2; D gene uncertain. The germline V gene has CDR1 LNHNV and CDR2 YYDKDF (reference sequence). Trimming took 1 base from V and 1 from J, leaving 4 bases between them. This CDR3 is 14 amino acids long.

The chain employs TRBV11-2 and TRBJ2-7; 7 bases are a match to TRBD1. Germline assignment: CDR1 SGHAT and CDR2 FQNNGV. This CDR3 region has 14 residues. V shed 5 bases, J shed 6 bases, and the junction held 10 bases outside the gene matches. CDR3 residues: CASSLLTGHGEQYF. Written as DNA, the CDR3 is TGTGCCAGCAGCCTACTGACAGGGCATGGCGAGCAGTACTTC.

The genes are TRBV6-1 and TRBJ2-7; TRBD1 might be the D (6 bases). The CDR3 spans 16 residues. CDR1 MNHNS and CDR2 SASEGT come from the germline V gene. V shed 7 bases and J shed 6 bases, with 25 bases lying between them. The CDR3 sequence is CASTLTGTNLVGEQYF. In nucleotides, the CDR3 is TGTGCCAGCACCCTTACCGGGACAAACTTAGTCGGCGAGCAGTACTTC.

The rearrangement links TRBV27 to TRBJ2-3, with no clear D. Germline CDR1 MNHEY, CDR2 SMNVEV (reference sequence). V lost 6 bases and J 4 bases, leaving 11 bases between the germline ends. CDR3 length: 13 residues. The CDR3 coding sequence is TGTGCCAGCAGCCCTTCAGTAGCAGATACGCAGTATTTT. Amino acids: CASSPSVADTQYF.

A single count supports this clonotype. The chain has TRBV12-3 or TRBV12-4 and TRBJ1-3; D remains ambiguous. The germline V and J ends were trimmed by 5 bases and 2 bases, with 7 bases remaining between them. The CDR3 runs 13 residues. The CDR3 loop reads CASSRSTGNTIYF. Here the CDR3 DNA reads TGTGCCAGCAGTCGGTCTACTGGAAACACCATATATTTT.